This T cell receptor (beta chain) is drawn from a study of Tregs in tolerant kidney transplant recipients (dated by TCRdb to the late 2010s). About the full investigation: TCRbeta sequencing was used in the study to identify donor-specific regulatory T cells before combined kidney and bone marrow transplantation, and the identified cells were then tracked after transplant. Findings and caveats that apply to the study as a whole: Expanding Tregs with activated donor B cells appeared to identify the most biologically relevant and donor-specific TCRbeta repertoire. PCR primers changed over time for some patients, so nucleotide-level comparison across those patients' samples was not possible. Because only a small number of patients were included, the study had limitations, and the results will need to be validated in larger populations as well as under other immunosuppression protocols. Although technical replication error seemed to be minimal, the question of biological reproducibility was not addressed directly. Donor-specific Treg expansion was found to exceed global Treg expansion in tolerant patients, suggesting antigen-driven rather than nonspecific expansion.

Regarding this clone: There is no known antigen for this receptor. The CDR3 goes on 3 residues after the read ends, and that part is filled in from the germline J gene.

The germline V and J ends show losses of 4 bases and 0 bases respectively, and no gene match explains 3 bases of the junction. The CDR3 holds 16 amino acids from the cysteine to the phenylalanine. The DNA covers only part of the CDR3, 39 bases in frame from base 1. CDR1 is given as SNHLY and CDR2 as FYNNEI, both from the germline V gene. Sample time point, as interpreted from the label and publication: 6 months after combined kidney and bone marrow transplant. The transplants used related donors with nonmyeloablative bone marrow transplantation, and mixed chimerism in the human trials was transient. Thawed PBMCs were FACS-sorted into unstimulated Tregs (CD4+CD25+CD127-), CD4+ non-Tregs (CD4+CD25-), CD4 cells and CD8 cells. A few combined kidney and bone marrow transplant recipients from the ITN036ST trial were included as patients, and samples were available only from these trial subjects. Healthy control blood was separated into PBMCs by Ficoll density gradient and cryopreserved, and patient PBMCs were collected both before and after transplant.

Genomic DNA was extracted from sorted cells with the QIAGEN DNeasy Blood and Tissue Kit for TCRbeta CDR3 sequencing. High-throughput TCRbeta CDR3 sequencing was carried out commercially through immunoSEQ, with PCR amplification with bias correction and internal controls included. Turning to the authors' computational methods: Unique productive TCRbeta sequences were defined by CDR3 nucleotide sequence where primers matched, and otherwise by CDR3 amino acid sequence together with Vbeta and Jbeta genes. Sorting error was corrected by removing sequences shared between sorted populations at a frequency ratio of 2:1 or less, and the remaining shared sequences were assigned to the higher population. Sequences were defined as donor-reactive when expanded at least 5-fold in CFSE-low cells versus unstimulated cells and present at a frequency of at least 0.01% in CFSE-low cells. Repertoire divergence was quantified by Jensen-Shannon divergence using the top 100 TCRbeta sequences ranked by frequency. When a sample had multiple sequencing runs, each run was corrected for sorting error separately and the runs were then pooled. The immuneACCESS repertoire file appears here via TCRdb, limited to in-frame rearrangements. These files lack a portion of the clones; in checked studies, under half of the deficit traces to unresolved V genes, and the cause of the others is not known. Clone size and V and J calls were adopted from that table, with D and trimming inferred from the DNA. The table for this sample records 20,000 to 30,000 clones. Approximately 3.7% of the sample is taken by the ten largest.

The receptor's source is a human patient who received a combined kidney and bone marrow transplant. Following transplantation, T cells from the graft donor may be among those present. The source was CD4+ T cells from blood (PBMCs), collected 6 months after the transplant. The sequence joins TRBV2 to TRBJ1-3; 10 bases in the junction line up with TRBD1. The CDR3 region: CASSGTGGGSGNTIYF. CDR3 DNA (partial): TGTGCCAGCAGTGGGACAGGGGGGGGCTCTGGAAACACC.